Described below is a single TCR beta chain sequence and its context. Its target is not known. Germline-derived CDR1 and CDR2 are SNHLY and FYNNEI. Trimming cost V 7 bases and J 2 bases; bases outside gene matches: 8. This CDR3 is 15 amino acids long. This entry is derived from a study of OX40 agonist ivuxolimab in advanced cancers. For the study at large: The patients received ivuxolimab by intravenous route every 2 weeks at 0.01 to 10 mg/kg. Eligibility rules accepted prior anti-PD-1, anti-PD-L1 or anti-CTLA-4 therapy, and 30% to 40% had some. At under 85% male, the cohort had a mean age of 60 years, ranging from roughly 20 to 79. Study findings and constraints: At 0.1 to 3.0 mg/kg, clonal expansion of CD4+ and CD8+ blood T cells had occurred by week 6.

Method: immunoSEQ multiplex PCR; TCRdb's copy keeps in-frame clones and lacks some. The data show tens of thousands of clones, 70% to 90% seen once. The sample in question was CD4+ or CD8+ T cells sorted from blood, obtained in a trial of the OX40 agonist ivuxolimab. The chain is built from TRBV2 and TRBJ2-3; 8 nucleotides match TRBD1. This clonotype originated in an adult with an advanced solid tumor such as melanoma, head and neck, liver or kidney cancer. The CDR3 reads CASTSTGGFTDTQYF. In DNA form, the CDR3 reads TGTGCCAGCACCTCCACAGGGGGTTTCACAGATACGCAGTATTTT.